Listed here is a single TCR beta chain. This entry is derived from a study of blood T cell repertoires in COVID-19. TCRdb's table, derived via immunoSEQ multiplex PCR, lists solely in-frame clones and lacks some. Counted here are about 250,000 clones, around 83% occurring once; the ten biggest clones make up 8.5% to 10%. Germline CDR1 SEHNR, CDR2 FQNEAQ (reference sequence). This CDR3 is built from 16 residues. The V end was cut by 5 bases, the J end by 0 bases, with 14 bases between. The rearrangement uses TRBV7-9 and TRBJ1-3; possible D gene TRBD1, 6 bases. This clonotype was sampled from a man aged 35 to 55 with active or convalescent COVID-19. What was sequenced was peripheral blood. CDR3 amino acids: CASSPRGQSSGNTIYF. The CDR3 nucleotides read TGTGCCAGCAGCCCTCGAGGACAGAGCTCTGGAAACACCATATATTTT. The full variable domain, rest sourced from reference TRBV7-9 and TRBJ1-3, is DTGVSQNPRHKITKRGQNVTFRCDPISEHNRLYWYRQTLGQGPEFLTYFQNEAQLEKSRLLSDRFSAERPKGSFSTLEIQRTEQGDSAMYLCASSPRGQSSGNTIYFGEGSWLTVV.